This TCR beta chain appears in the sequencing data of a study of graft-versus-host responses after intestinal transplantation. Whole-study findings and limits: Peak circulating GvH clone levels tracked with early post-transplant HvG declines. Analysis identified GvH clones in recipient marrow, with some appearing first in ileum or blood.

Germline-derived CDR1 and CDR2 are SQVTM and ANQGSEA. J gave up 1 base and V 4 bases, and 4 bases lay outside the gene matches. This CDR3 has 13 residues. The protocol was immunoSEQ multiplex PCR, while the TCRdb copy is restricted to in-frame clones and leaves out a portion. The repertoire includes over 100,000 clones, 95% of them detected once, and more than 2.5% sits in the top ten. Points on this clone: Antigen unknown.

The V and J genes are TRBV29-1 and TRBJ2-7; 7 bases are a match to TRBD1. The receptor was derived from a human donor who received an intestinal transplant. The sequences come from unstimulated CD8+ T cells sorted from spleen or lymph node cells, collected before intestinal transplant. The DNA for the CDR3 is TGCAGCGTTGTAGGGGACAGATCCTACGAGCAGTACTTC. Its protein product is CSVVGDRSYEQYF.